A single sample gave rise to the 20 T cell receptor beta chains below, sequenced in a study of control samples from healthy donors and cancer patients. Assay: immunoSEQ multiplex PCR; the TCRdb copy retains only in-frame clones and omits some. The table has about 130,000 clones, around nine tenths seen once; the top ten hold 2% to 3%. The sample consisted of blood. These receptors all come from a man between 18 and 29 years old in good health.

The count of this clone is one. The chain recombines TRBV19 with TRBJ2-6; tentative D call: TRBD1 (6 bases). This CDR3 region has 15 residues. Trimming took 10 bases from V and 4 from J, leaving 17 bases between them. Germline loops: CDR1 LNHDA, CDR2 SQIVND (reference sequence). CDR3 in amino acids: CATNQGLQGANVLTF. The CDR3 coding sequence is TGTGCCACTAATCAGGGGCTGCAGGGGGCCAACGTCCTGACTTTC.

This sequence joins TRBV5-4 and TRBJ1-1, with D hard to call. Germline CDR1 reads SGHNT; CDR2 reads YYREEE (reference sequence). The CDR3 totals 11 residues. With 2 bases removed from V and 7 bases from J, the gap between germline ends came to 6 bases. Here the CDR3 DNA reads TGTGCCAGCAGCTTAGACAATGAAGCTTTCTTT. Translating gives CASSLDNEAFF.

The chain is built from TRBV3-1 (or the pseudogene TRBV3-2) and TRBJ1-1; D not resolved. Germline CDR1 reads LGHDT; CDR2 reads YNNKEL (reference sequence). V was pared by 5 bases and J by 2 bases, with 6 bases between. CDR3 length: 12 residues. The CDR3 DNA reads as TGTGCCAGCAGCAACAGAAACACTGAAGCTTTCTTT. Its translation is CASSNRNTEAFF.

V usage is TRBV28 and J usage is TRBJ1-5; 9 nucleotides match TRBD1. V was pared by 9 bases and J by 7 bases, with 10 bases of the junction left unmatched. This CDR3 comprises 14 residues. The germline V gene encodes CDR1 MDHEN and CDR2 SYDVKM. The CDR3 coding sequence is TGTGCCAGTACCCTACAGGGGGCGGAGCAGCCCCAGCATTTT. Its protein product is CASTLQGAEQPQHF. Drawing the rest from reference TRBV28 and TRBJ1-5, the complete variable domain is DVKVTQSSRYLVKRTGEKVFLECVQDMDHENMFWYRQDPGLGLRLIYFSYDVKMKEKGDIPEGYSVSREKKERFSLILESASTNQTSMYLCASTLQGAEQPQHFGDGTRLSIL.

The chain carries TRBV19 and TRBJ1-3, with D uncertain. CDR1 LNHDA and CDR2 SQIVND come from the germline V gene (reference sequence). V was trimmed by 3 bases and J by 1 base, leaving 7 bases between them. This CDR3 has 14 amino acids. The CDR3 bases are TGTGCCAGTAGTATCCGTGGATCTGGAAACACCATATATTTT. Translation gives CASSIRGSGNTIYF. Filled out from reference TRBV19 and TRBJ1-3, the complete variable domain reads DGGITQSPKYLFRKEGQNVTLSCEQNLNHDAMYWYRQDPGQGLRLIYYSQIVNDFQKGDIAEGYSVSREKKESFPLTVTSAQKNPTAFYLCASSIRGSGNTIYFGEGSWLTVV.

This rearrangement joins TRBV29-1 to TRBJ1-2; the match to TRBD1 covers 7 bases. CDR1 and CDR2 from the germline V gene are SQVTM and ANQGSEA. The CDR3 spans 12 residues. J lost 8 bases, V lost 0 bases, and 3 bases had no gene match. The CDR3 region has the DNA TGCAGCGTTGAAGATCAGGGGGGCGGCTACACCTTC. Translated: CSVEDQGGGYTF.

The gene calls are TRBV28 and TRBJ1-6; 10 bases agree with TRBD1. The CDR3 loop spans 15 amino acids. Losses at the gene ends were 6 bases for V and 9 bases for J; bases not matched to a gene: 8. Per germline, CDR1 MDHEN and CDR2 SYDVKM. The CDR3 protein is CASSLPGQGTSPLHF. In DNA form, the CDR3 reads TGTGCCAGCAGCCTACCGGGACAGGGGACTTCACCCCTCCACTTT.

This sequence joins TRBV14 and TRBJ2-5, with D perhaps assigned TRBD1 or TRBD2 (6 bases each). Germline V gene lookup returns CDR1 SGHDN and CDR2 FVKESK. The CDR3 covers 16 residues. V was cut by 1 base and J by 4 bases, with 16 bases left in between. CDR3 protein: CASSQVYGGRGETQYF. The CDR3 DNA follows: TGTGCCAGCAGCCAAGTATACGGGGGCAGGGGAGAGACCCAGTACTTC.

The chain links TRBV27 to TRBJ1-5, with a weak D call TRBD1 (5 bases). This CDR3 contains 16 residues. Germline CDR1 MNHEY, CDR2 SMNVEV (reference sequence). Trimming pared 5 bases from V and 4 bases from J, leaving 18 bases between. CDR3 nucleotides: TGTGCCAGCAGTACTAGAGGACACCTTCTTAATCAGCCCCAGCATTTT. Translating gives CASSTRGHLLNQPQHF.

The chain is built from TRBV18 and TRBJ1-2, with TRBD1 as a possible D gene (5 bases). V dropped 3 bases and J dropped 8 bases, with 13 bases sitting between them. Germline CDR1 is KGHSH and CDR2 is LQKENI. This CDR3 comprises 13 residues. The CDR3 nucleotides are TGTGCCAGCTCACCGAGCGACAGTCGGGGCTACACCTTC. Translating it yields CASSPSDSRGYTF.

The V call is TRBV5-1, the J call TRBJ1-1; unclear D gene. The CDR3 extends over 14 amino acids. The V end was cut by 1 base, the J end by 6 bases, with 13 bases between. Germline lookup yields CDR1 SGHRS and CDR2 YFSETQ. Written as DNA, the CDR3 is TGCGCCAGCAGCTTGACACCCATCGGGTCTGAAGCTTTCTTT. Amino acid sequence: CASSLTPIGSEAFF.

The chain carries TRBV6-2 or TRBV6-3 and TRBJ2-7; D unresolved. Germline V gives CDR1 MNHEY, CDR2 SVGEGT. V gave up 5 bases and J gave up 1 base, with 6 bases separating them. CDR3 length: 12 residues. CDR3: CASSLGSYEQYF. CDR3 nucleotide sequence: TGTGCCAGCAGTCTGGGGTCCTACGAGCAGTACTTC.

J is TRBJ1-2 and V is TRBV19; a weak D match, TRBD1 (5 bases). V was cut by 5 bases and J by 0 bases, with 19 bases left in between. The CDR3 is 17 residues long. Germline V gives CDR1 LNHDA, CDR2 SQIVND (reference sequence). The CDR3 DNA sequence: TGTGCCAGTAGTCTTAGGGCGGGGGAACTCCCTAACTATGGCTACACCTTC. Amino acid sequence: CASSLRAGELPNYGYTF.

The chain has TRBV15 and TRBJ2-1; 10 nucleotides agree with TRBD1. The CDR3 has 14 amino acids. The V and J ends lost 5 bases and 7 bases, in that order; junction bases with no gene match: 5. CDR1 and CDR2 (germline): LNHNV, YYDKDF (reference sequence). CDR3 protein: CATSGTGASNEQFF. The CDR3 DNA sequence: TGTGCCACCAGCGGGACAGGGGCCTCTAATGAGCAGTTCTTC.

Regarding this clone: In the same sample, other DNA sequences code for this CDR3. The chain is built from TRBV7-9 and TRBJ1-3; D gene unclear. The CDR3 is 15 amino acids. Germline V gene sequence: CDR1 SEHNR, CDR2 FQNEAQ (reference sequence). V lost 2 bases to trimming and J lost 0 bases, with 8 bases between them. CDR3 nucleotides: TGTGCCAGCAGCTTACTCGGCACCTCTGGAAACACCATATATTTT. Its protein is CASSLLGTSGNTIYF.

This chain uses TRBV25-1 with TRBJ2-1, with TRBD1 matching over 9 bases. Germline V gives CDR1 MGHDK, CDR2 SYGVNS. The CDR3 has 17 amino acids. The ends lost 8 bases at V and 7 bases at J; junction bases unmatched: 18. The CDR3 nucleotides are TGTGCCAGCCCTGGGACAGGGATCAACCCCCGGGGAAATGAGCAGTTCTTC. It yields the protein CASPGTGINPRGNEQFF.

The CDR3: CASSRQGWNTEAFF. In DNA form, the CDR3 reads TGTGCCAGCAGTCGACAGGGATGGAACACTGAAGCTTTCTTT. This rearrangement joins TRBV14 to TRBJ1-1, with TRBD1 identical over 7 bases. The CDR3 consists of 14 residues. Looked up from germline, CDR1 is SGHDN and CDR2 is FVKESK. Losses at the gene ends were 6 bases for V and 1 base for J; bases not matched to a gene: 5.

The rearrangement links TRBV19 to TRBJ2-1; 12 nucleotides align to TRBD2. Germline assignment: CDR1 LNHDA and CDR2 SQIVND (reference sequence). Unmatched junction bases numbered 8, after V lost 7 bases and J lost 7 bases. This CDR3 has 15 residues. CDR3 nucleotides: TGTGCCAGTATCCAGACTAGCGGGGGTATTAATGAGCAGTTCTTC. Its protein product is CASIQTSGGINEQFF. Combining the CDR3 with reference TRBV19 and TRBJ2-1 gives the whole variable domain DGGITQSPKYLFRKEGQNVTLSCEQNLNHDAMYWYRQDPGQGLRLIYYSQIVNDFQKGDIAEGYSVSREKKESFPLTVTSAQKNPTAFYLCASIQTSGGINEQFFGPGTRLTVL.

The J gene is TRBJ2-2, the V gene TRBV11-2, with TRBD2 as a possible D gene (6 bases). The V gene's germline CDR1 is SGHAT and CDR2 FQNNGV. The CDR3 is 14 amino acids. With 7 bases removed from V and 1 base from J, the gap between germline ends came to 10 bases. This chain's CDR3 is CASTSSGNTGELFF. DNA for the CDR3: TGTGCCAGCACCAGTAGCGGGAACACCGGGGAGCTGTTTTTT.

The chain has TRBV24-1 and TRBJ2-3; weak D call: TRBD2 (5 bases). The CDR3 spans 17 residues. Germline lookup yields CDR1 KGHDR and CDR2 SFDVKD. Trimming removed 4 bases from V and 2 bases from J, with 18 bases in between. The CDR3 is CATSDLKRAGLTDTQYF. CDR3 coding DNA: TGTGCCACCAGTGACCTGAAACGGGCGGGTCTCACAGATACGCAGTATTTT.